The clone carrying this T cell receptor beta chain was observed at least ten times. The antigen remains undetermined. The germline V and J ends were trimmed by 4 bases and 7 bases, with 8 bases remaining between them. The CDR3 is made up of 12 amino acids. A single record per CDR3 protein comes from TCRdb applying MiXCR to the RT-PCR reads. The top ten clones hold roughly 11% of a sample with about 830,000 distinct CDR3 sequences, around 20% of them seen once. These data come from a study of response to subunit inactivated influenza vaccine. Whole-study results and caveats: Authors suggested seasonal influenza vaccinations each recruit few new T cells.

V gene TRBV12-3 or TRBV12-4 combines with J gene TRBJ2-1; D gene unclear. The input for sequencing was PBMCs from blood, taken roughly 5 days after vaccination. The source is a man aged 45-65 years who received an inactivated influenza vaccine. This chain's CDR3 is CASSSLTNEQFF. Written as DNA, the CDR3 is TGTGCCAGCAGTTCTTTGACGAATGAGCAGTTCTTC.